This TCR beta chain was retrieved from a study of T cells in Graves' hyperthyroidism and ophthalmopathy (dated by TCRdb to the late 2010s). Notes on the research overall: Peripheral blood was collected at initial diagnosis, before any treatment. To identify distinguishing TCR V-J signatures, a discovery cohort of 95 to 100 patients was used, comprising roughly 45 with Graves' ophthalmopathy and around 60 with stable Graves' hyperthyroidism. An independent validation cohort of fewer than 20 hyperthyroidism patients and about 16 patients who later progressed to ophthalmopathy tested prospective prediction of ophthalmopathy. The 100 discovery patients were randomly divided into training and test sets at a 7:3 ratio. The study also compared thyroid tissue and blood T-cell repertoires from about 6 Graves' hyperthyroidism patients. After sampling, hyperthyroidism patients received methimazole starting at 30 mg daily, and ophthalmopathy patients received high-dose intravenous methylprednisolone. The paper describes TCR Vbeta CDR3 sequencing of 135 peripheral blood samples, made up of some 42 ophthalmopathy patients, around 78 hyperthyroidism patients and roughly 17 progressor patients.

TCR beta CDR3 regions were amplified from RNA transcripts. The TCR CDR3 was subjected to a first round of RT-PCR using the HTBI primer set and the Qiagen OneStep RT-PCR kit. Libraries were constructed in a second round of multiplex PCR, after which size selection and purification were performed. Paired-end sequencing of the libraries was performed with 100 bp reads on an Illumina HiSeq2000. Per the source publication's procedure: SOAPnuke was used to process the raw data, removing reads that contained adapters or uncalled bases, had a mean Phred below 15, or lacked an exact match to the constant primer or identifier. High-quality paired reads were merged using COPE v1.2.5, and each unique nucleotide sequence was defined as a clonotype. MiTCR v1.1 was used to align clonotypes to the IMGT TRBV, TRBD and TRBJ reference segments. Analysis was restricted to V-J combinations with a frequency above 0.0001, which covered about 99% of repertoires. A TCS score was defined as the ratio between F50 (clonal expansion) and ExV (chaos), using BLOSUM62-based TCRdist between CDR3 peptides within each V-J. Welch's t-statistics and random forest reduced around 520 V-J features to 10 to 15, which were used in a naive Bayes classifier (R e1071). TCRdb trimmed the raw reads at Q25, called clones with MiXCR and kept productive beta chains. CDR3 protein duplicates are merged, each entry listing the most common genes and DNA. The V and J calls come from TCRdb's annotation, not from the publication. This sample comprises approximately 690,000 distinct CDR3 sequences, roughly 15% of them detected only once. The ten largest clonotypes hold 9.5% to 15% of the sample.

In the ophthalmopathy patients, disease was moderately to severely active, with a Clinical Activity Score of 3 or more, a NOSPECS grade of 4 or more, and a duration of less than 3 months. Any patient with an uncontrolled infection, another autoimmune disease, pregnancy or lactation was excluded. Clinical symptoms, serum thyroxine and TRAb, thyroid ultrasound, and orbital computed tomography formed the basis for the diagnoses. PBMCs were separated from approximately 10 ml of fresh peripheral blood using Ficoll-Paque density gradient centrifugation. Total RNA was extracted with Trizol reagent, and quality was checked on an Agilent 2100 Bioanalyzer. CDR1 and CDR2 are read off the germline V gene as KGHSH and LQKENI. The CDR3 sequence holds 17 residues, the cysteine and phenylalanine included. Of all the DNA, just the CDR3 is kept, 51 bases in frame from base 1. From V the trimming removes 2 bases and from J it removes 1 base, while the gene matches leave 8 bases of the junction unaccounted for.

This clonotype was seen ten or more times. It has no known antigen specificity. No per-base quality is available; no much larger clone lies one base away. Beyond this particular receptor, the publication reports: During validation, the model predicted progression to ophthalmopathy a median of around 7 months ahead of onset, with almost 71% sensitivity and about 75% specificity. A 13 V-J signature model separated ophthalmopathy from stable hyperthyroidism, with approximately 87% sensitivity and about 81% specificity in cross-validation and 80%/75% in testing. Most expanded thyroid clonotypes (frequency above 0.001) were also detected in blood, suggesting blood repertoires may reflect thyroid immune responses. No statistical method was used to fix the sample size in advance, and group allocation was not hidden from the investigators.

This sequence was found in a woman aged 45-65 years with Graves' ophthalmopathy. Recombination linked TRBV18 to TRBJ1-1; the junction holds 9 bases that match TRBD1. What was sequenced was blood. The bases are TGTGCCAGCTCACCATTAGACGGACAGGGGACGAACACTGAAGCTTTCTTT. This sequence encodes CASSPLDGQGTNTEAFF.